This TCR beta chain was obtained from a study of blood T cell repertoires in COVID-19. Study details: Researchers got acute and convalescent COVID-19 samples from the United States, Italy and Spain. Sources were T cells, B-cell-depleted T cells, or PBMCs; the material itself was cDNA or gDNA.

In the study's own analysis: Nucleated cell number was recorded as an estimate derived from reference gene primer amplification. Generated by immunoSEQ multiplex PCR, the TCRdb table keeps only in-frame clones and is missing some. Clone size and the V and J calls come from that table; the DNA yielded D and trimming. The sample shows 70,000 to 85,000 clones, over 80% of them seen only once. The CDR3 has 12 residues. Germline CDR1 reads SGHTA; CDR2 reads FQGNSA. The V end lost 0 bases, the J end lost 5 bases, and 5 bases lay between the germline ends. This clonotype was obtained from a human donor in a cohort sampled during active COVID-19. This chain links TRBV7-2 with TRBJ2-7; tentatively, D is TRBD2 (5 bases). Sequencing input: peripheral blood. DNA of the CDR3: TGTGCCAGCAGCTTAGCGCGGGACGAGCAGTACTTC. Translated: CASSLARDEQYF.